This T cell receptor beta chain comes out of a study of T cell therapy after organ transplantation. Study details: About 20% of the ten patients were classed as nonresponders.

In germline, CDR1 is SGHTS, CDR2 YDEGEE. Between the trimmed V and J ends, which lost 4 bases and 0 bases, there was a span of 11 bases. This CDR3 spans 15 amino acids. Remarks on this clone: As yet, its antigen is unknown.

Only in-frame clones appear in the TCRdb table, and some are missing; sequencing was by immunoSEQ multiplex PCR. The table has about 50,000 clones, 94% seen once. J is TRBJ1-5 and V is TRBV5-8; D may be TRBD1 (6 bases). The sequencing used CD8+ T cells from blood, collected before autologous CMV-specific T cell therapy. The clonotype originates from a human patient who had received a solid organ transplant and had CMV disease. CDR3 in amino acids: CASSPQGYSNQPQHF. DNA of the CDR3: TGTGCCAGCAGCCCCCAGGGGTATAGCAATCAGCCCCAGCATTTT.